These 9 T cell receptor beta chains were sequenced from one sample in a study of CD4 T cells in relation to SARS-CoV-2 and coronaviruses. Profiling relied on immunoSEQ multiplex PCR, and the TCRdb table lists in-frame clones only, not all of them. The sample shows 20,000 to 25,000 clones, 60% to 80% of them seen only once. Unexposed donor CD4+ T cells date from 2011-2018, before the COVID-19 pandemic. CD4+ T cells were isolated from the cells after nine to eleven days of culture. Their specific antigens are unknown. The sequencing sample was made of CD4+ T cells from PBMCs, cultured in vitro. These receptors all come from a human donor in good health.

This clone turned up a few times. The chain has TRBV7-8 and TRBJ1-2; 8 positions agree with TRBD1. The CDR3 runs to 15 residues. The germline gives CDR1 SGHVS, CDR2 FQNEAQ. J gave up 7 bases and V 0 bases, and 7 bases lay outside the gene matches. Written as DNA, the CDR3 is TGTGCCAGCAGCTTAGCGAGGGTCACAGGGGGTGGCTACACCTTC. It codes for CASSLARVTGGGYTF. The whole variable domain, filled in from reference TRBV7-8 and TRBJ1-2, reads GAGVSQSPRYKVAKRGQDVALRCDPISGHVSLFWYQQALGQGPEFLTYFQNEAQLDKSGLPSDRFFAERPEGSVSTLKIQRTQQEDSAVYLCASSLARVTGGGYTFGSGTRLTVV.

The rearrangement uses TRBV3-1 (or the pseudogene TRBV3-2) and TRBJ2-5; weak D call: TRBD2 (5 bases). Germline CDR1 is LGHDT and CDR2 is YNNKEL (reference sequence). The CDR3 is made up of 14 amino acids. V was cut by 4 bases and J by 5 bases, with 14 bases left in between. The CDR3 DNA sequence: TGTGCCAGCAGCCCGCGTGCAGGAGGCGAGACCCAGTACTTC. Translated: CASSPRAGGETQYF.

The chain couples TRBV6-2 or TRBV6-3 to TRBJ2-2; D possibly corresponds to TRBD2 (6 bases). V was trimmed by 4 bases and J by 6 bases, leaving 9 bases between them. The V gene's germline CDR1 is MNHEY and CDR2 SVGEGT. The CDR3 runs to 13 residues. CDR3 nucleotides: TGTGCCAGCAGTTCCGGACTATCCGGGGAGCTGTTTTTT. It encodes CASSSGLSGELFF.

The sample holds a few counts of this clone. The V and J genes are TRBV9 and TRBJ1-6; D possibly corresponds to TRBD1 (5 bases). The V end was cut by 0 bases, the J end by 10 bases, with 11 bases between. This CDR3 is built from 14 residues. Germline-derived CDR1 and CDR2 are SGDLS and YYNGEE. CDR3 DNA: TGTGCCAGCAGCGTAGAAGGGGAAGGATCACCCCTCCACTTT. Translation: CASSVEGEGSPLHF.

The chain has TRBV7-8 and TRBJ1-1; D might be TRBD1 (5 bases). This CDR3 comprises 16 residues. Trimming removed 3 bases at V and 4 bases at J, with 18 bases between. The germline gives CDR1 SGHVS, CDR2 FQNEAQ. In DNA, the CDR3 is TGTGCCAGCAGCTTTACTTGGGGCATCCGGGGCACTGAAGCTTTCTTT. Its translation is CASSFTWGIRGTEAFF.

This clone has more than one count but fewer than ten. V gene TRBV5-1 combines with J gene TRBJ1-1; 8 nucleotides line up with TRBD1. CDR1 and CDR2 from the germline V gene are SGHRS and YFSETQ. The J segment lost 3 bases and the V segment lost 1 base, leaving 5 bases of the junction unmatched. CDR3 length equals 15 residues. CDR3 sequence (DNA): TGCGCCAGCAGCTTGACCACGACAGGGGACACTGAAGCTTTCTTT. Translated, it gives CASSLTTTGDTEAFF. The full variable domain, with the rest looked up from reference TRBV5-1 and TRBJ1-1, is KAGVTQTPRYLIKTRGQQVTLSCSPISGHRSVSWYQQTPGQGLQFLFEYFSETQRNKGNFPGRFSGRQFSNSRSEMNVSTLELGDSALYLCASSLTTTGDTEAFFGQGTRLTVV.

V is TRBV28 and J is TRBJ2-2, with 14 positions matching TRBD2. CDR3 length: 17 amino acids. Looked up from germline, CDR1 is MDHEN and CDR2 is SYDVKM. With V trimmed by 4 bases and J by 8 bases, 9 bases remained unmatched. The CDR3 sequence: CASSSLGLAGVVGELFF. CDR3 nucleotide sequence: TGTGCCAGCAGTTCCCTGGGACTAGCGGGGGTCGTGGGGGAGCTGTTTTTT.

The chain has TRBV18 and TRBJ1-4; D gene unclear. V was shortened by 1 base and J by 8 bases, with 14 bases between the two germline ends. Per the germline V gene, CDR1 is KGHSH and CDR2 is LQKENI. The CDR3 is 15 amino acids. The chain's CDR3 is CASSPREPEGEKLFF. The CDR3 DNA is TGTGCCAGCTCACCACGGGAACCGGAGGGAGAAAAACTGTTTTTT.

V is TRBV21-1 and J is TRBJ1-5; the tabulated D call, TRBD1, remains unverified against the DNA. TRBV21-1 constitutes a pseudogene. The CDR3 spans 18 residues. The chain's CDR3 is CASSKIEGEKSDNQPQHF. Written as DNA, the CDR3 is TGTGCCAGCAGCAAAATCGAGGGGGAAAAATCGGACAATCAGCCCCAGCATTTT.